A single TCR beta chain is shown here with its context. The CDR3 length is 13 residues. Trimming removed 3 bases at V and 0 bases at J, with 8 bases between. CDR1 GTSNPN and CDR2 SVGIG come from the germline V gene (reference sequence). The sample belongs to a study of T cell changes during pregnancy in multiple sclerosis. Using immunoSEQ multiplex PCR, the repertoire was profiled, and TCRdb retains in-frame clones only, with some absent. The sample has 20,000 to 25,000 clones; roughly nine tenths are singletons. The sequencing here drew on CD4+ T cells from peripheral blood mononuclear cells, taken after pregnancy. The receptor was isolated from a female donor in good health, enrolled as a control in a pregnancy study. This chain uses TRBV30 with TRBJ1-1; perhaps TRBD1 as D (5 bases). The CDR3 sequence is CAWRLGLNTEAFF. DNA for the CDR3: TGTGCCTGGAGATTGGGGCTGAACACTGAAGCTTTCTTT.